This T cell receptor beta chain was found in a study of cytomegalovirus exposure and HLA in healthy donors. The germline V and J ends were trimmed by 1 base and 6 bases, with 9 bases remaining between them. Germline-derived CDR1 and CDR2 are SGHDN and FVKESK. The CDR3 extends over 13 amino acids. A note on this clone: No antigen is known for it.

PCR employed 60 Vbeta and 13 Jbeta primers. The assay was immunoSEQ multiplex PCR, and TCRdb's table has in-frame clones only and misses some. The table shows approximately 130,000 clones, with under 85% occurring only once. Study conclusions and caveats: Reports credit the classifier with highly specific, highly sensitive diagnosis of cytomegalovirus status.

The sequence derives from a man aged 30-40 years in good health and CMV-seronegative. The chain recombines TRBV14 with TRBJ1-2, with D hard to call. The sample was PBMCs. CDR3 coding DNA: TGTGCCAGCAGCCAAGGTGCCGGGAATGGCTACACCTTC. Translating gives CASSQGAGNGYTF.